Below are 17 T cell receptor beta chains sequenced from a single sample in a study of CD4 T cells in relation to SARS-CoV-2 and coronaviruses. Unexposed donor CD4+ T cells date from about 2010-2018, before the COVID-19 pandemic. Clones were read by immunoSEQ multiplex PCR, and TCRdb kept only the in-frame ones, dropping some. The repertoire includes about 59,000 clones, just over 85% of them detected once, and about 1.4% sits in the top ten. The sequenced material came from memory CD4+ T cells from PBMCs. The receptors stem from a human donor in good health.

The J gene is TRBJ1-5, the V gene TRBV28, with no clear D. Germline V gives CDR1 MDHEN, CDR2 SYDVKM. V shed 4 bases and J shed 2 bases, with 12 bases lying between them. There are 15 residues in the CDR3. In DNA form, the CDR3 reads TGTGCCAGCAGTTCGCCATGGAGGGGCAATCAGCCCCAGCATTTT. Its translation is CASSSPWRGNQPQHF.

This clone was found once. The CDR3 loop reads CASSPLGQAVSDSPLHF. As DNA, the CDR3 is TGTGCCAGCAGCCCCCTGGGACAGGCGGTTTCGGATTCACCCCTCCACTTT. The V gene is TRBV4-2, the J gene TRBJ1-6, with 8 bases aligning to TRBD1. The CDR3 runs to 17 residues. V lost 4 bases, J lost 8 bases, and 13 bases stayed unmatched. Germline V lookup: CDR1 LGHNA, CDR2 YNFKEQ.

This clone was detected only a few times. The CDR3 sequence: CASSLLAGVRETQYF. The CDR3, as DNA: TGTGCCAGCAGCTTACTAGCGGGAGTGAGAGAGACCCAGTACTTC. The V gene is TRBV7-3, the J gene TRBJ2-5, with 10 positions matching TRBD2. V was clipped by 2 bases and J by 4 bases; unmatched bases: 4. Germline loops: CDR1 SGHTA, CDR2 FQGTGA. This CDR3 has 15 residues.

This rearrangement joins TRBV6-5 to TRBJ2-3; a possible D gene is TRBD1 (5 bases). The CDR3 sequence is 15 residues long. Germline V lookup: CDR1 MNHEY, CDR2 SVGAGI. Between the trimmed V and J ends, which lost 7 bases and 0 bases, there was a span of 14 bases. The DNA for the CDR3 is TGTGCCAGCACCCCAGGGCCCACTAGCACAGATACGCAGTATTTT. It codes for CASTPGPTSTDTQYF.

This clone was observed once. The chain joins TRBV6-5 to TRBJ2-1, with D possibly being TRBD2 (5 bases). CDR3 length: 14 amino acids. Per germline, CDR1 MNHEY and CDR2 SVGAGI. V lost 3 bases and J 9 bases, leaving 15 bases between the germline ends. The chain's CDR3 is CASSYSGPRGEQFF. The CDR3 coding sequence is TGTGCCAGCAGTTATTCGGGCCCCCGGGGTGAGCAGTTCTTC.

The chain joins TRBV28 to TRBJ1-5; D is unresolved. Germline V gene data show CDR1 as MDHEN and CDR2 as SYDVKM. V was clipped by 3 bases and J by 7 bases, with 10 bases between them. This CDR3 spans 13 amino acids. The CDR3 DNA reads as TGTGCCAGCAGTTTGCCCGGAGTACAGCCCCAGCATTTT. Translating gives CASSLPGVQPQHF.

The V gene is TRBV3-1 (or the pseudogene TRBV3-2), the J gene TRBJ2-5; 10 bases fit TRBD2. CDR1 is LGHDT, CDR2 YNNKEL, per germline (reference sequence). Losses at the gene ends were 2 bases for V and 4 bases for J; bases not matched to a gene: 10. The CDR3 totals 17 residues. The CDR3, as DNA: TGTGCCAGCAGCCAATTCCAAGGGACTAGCGTGAGAGAGACCCAGTACTTC. It encodes CASSQFQGTSVRETQYF.

The rearrangement joins TRBV2 to TRBJ1-1, with D maybe TRBD1 (5 bases). Per germline, CDR1 SNHLY and CDR2 FYNNEI. V was pared by 5 bases and J by 5 bases, with 12 bases between. The CDR3 has 13 amino acids. CDR3 region: CASSTTGTTEAFF. The CDR3 DNA is TGTGCCAGCAGTACAACAGGTACTACTGAAGCTTTCTTT.

This chain uses TRBV5-1 with TRBJ2-2; TRBD1 matches 8 bases. This CDR3 region has 15 residues. V shed 5 bases and J 5 bases; nucleotides not matched to a gene: 8. Germline CDR1 and CDR2: SGHRS and YFSETQ. CDR3 bases: TGCGCCAGCAGATCGGCAGGGGGCTGGACCGGGGAGCTGTTTTTT. Translating gives CASRSAGGWTGELFF.

The rearrangement links TRBV19 to TRBJ2-6, with D possibly being TRBD1 (5 bases). CDR1 is LNHDA, CDR2 SQIVND, per germline (reference sequence). Deletions cut 1 base from V and 0 bases from J, with 13 bases between. This CDR3 region has 18 residues. In nucleotides, the CDR3 is TGTGCCAGTAGTATAGGCAGGTTGGGGCTCTCTGGGGCCAACGTCCTGACTTTC. The encoded protein is CASSIGRLGLSGANVLTF.

V and J are TRBV7-2 and TRBJ2-6; TRBD2 aligns across 8 bases. This CDR3 is 16 amino acids long. Germline loops: CDR1 SGHTA, CDR2 FQGNSA. J lost 0 bases, V lost 3 bases, and 1 base had no gene match. CDR3 amino acids: CASSLRGDSGANVLTF. The CDR3 DNA reads TGTGCCAGCAGCTTGCGGGGGGACTCTGGGGCCAACGTCCTGACTTTC.

The V gene is TRBV27, the J gene TRBJ2-4, with D possibly matching TRBD1 (6 bases). This CDR3 comprises 15 residues. V lost 5 bases and J lost 0, with 11 bases in between. The germline V gene has CDR1 MNHEY and CDR2 SMNVEV (reference sequence). CDR3 loop: CASSPRTVAKNIQYF. DNA for the CDR3: TGTGCCAGCAGTCCCCGGACAGTAGCCAAAAACATTCAGTACTTC.

The rearrangement uses TRBV7-2 and TRBJ2-1; 7 positions agree with TRBD1. Trimming removed 7 bases from V and 4 bases from J; junction bases left unmatched: 10. The CDR3 loop spans 15 amino acids. The V gene's germline CDR1 is SGHTA and CDR2 FQGNSA. CDR3: CASKTGTDFYNEQFF. CDR3 nucleotide sequence: TGTGCCAGCAAAACCGGGACAGATTTTTACAATGAGCAGTTCTTC.

This chain connects TRBV3-1 (or the pseudogene TRBV3-2) to TRBJ1-4, with 7 nucleotides matching TRBD1. The J segment lost 8 bases and the V segment lost 1 base, leaving 10 bases of the junction unmatched. Germline values: CDR1 LGHDT, CDR2 YNNKEL (reference sequence). The CDR3 loop spans 16 amino acids. CDR3 sequence reads: CASSQAPSGGLEKLFF. In DNA, the CDR3 is TGTGCCAGCAGCCAAGCTCCGTCAGGGGGTCTAGAAAAACTGTTTTTT.

This sequence joins TRBV28 and TRBJ2-3; 8 bases match TRBD1. V lost 3 bases, J lost 2 bases, and 1 base stayed unmatched. The CDR3 contains 14 residues. Germline V gene data show CDR1 as MDHEN and CDR2 as SYDVKM. The CDR3: CASSLGQDTDTQYF. The DNA for the CDR3 is TGTGCCAGCAGTTTGGGACAGGACACAGATACGCAGTATTTT.

The chain couples TRBV11-1 to TRBJ2-7; D might be TRBD1 (6 bases). The CDR3 contains 14 residues. Germline CDR1 reads SGHAT; CDR2 reads FQDESV (reference sequence). Trimming removed 4 bases from V and 2 bases from J, with 12 bases in between. The CDR3 protein is CASSYTQGPYEQYF. DNA for the CDR3: TGTGCCAGCAGCTATACACAGGGACCCTACGAGCAGTACTTC.

The chain uses TRBV7-3 and TRBJ2-2, with 10 bases fitting TRBD1. CDR1 and CDR2 (germline): SGHTA, FQGTGA. The CDR3 contains 15 residues. With V trimmed by 5 bases and J by 5 bases, 5 bases remained unmatched. The CDR3 coding sequence is TGTGCCAGCAGCCAGGACAGGGGGGGAACCGGGGAGCTGTTTTTT. Translation gives CASSQDRGGTGELFF.